A single sample is the source of the 31 T cell receptor beta chains below, sequenced in a study of graft-versus-host responses after intestinal transplantation. Their antigen targets remain unknown. Libraries were prepared by immunoSEQ multiplex PCR; TCRdb keeps only in-frame clonotypes and omits some of them. The profile shows around 45,000 clones, nearly 95% of them singletons. This specimen was unstimulated CD4+ T cells sorted from spleen or lymph node cells, taken before transplant. These receptors all come from a human donor who was the organ donor for an intestinal transplant.

The CDR3: CAWSVRGRNQPQHF. The CDR3 DNA is TGTGCCTGGAGTGTACGGGGGAGAAATCAGCCCCAGCATTTT. The chain joins TRBV30 to TRBJ1-5, with a tentative D call TRBD1 (5 bases). CDR3 size: 14 residues. Deletions cut 0 bases from V and 4 bases from J, with 10 bases between. CDR1 and CDR2 from the germline V gene are GTSNPN and SVGIG (reference sequence).

The chain recombines TRBV10-3 with TRBJ1-6; maybe TRBD1 (6 bases). Trimming pared 0 bases from V and 0 bases from J, leaving 9 bases between. The germline CDR1 and CDR2 sequences are ENHRY and SYGVKD. This CDR3 is 17 amino acids long. CDR3 DNA: TGTGCCATCAGTGAGTCGATAGGGGGCTCCTATAATTCACCCCTCCACTTT. Translated, it gives CAISESIGGSYNSPLHF.

The rearrangement uses TRBV10-3 and TRBJ1-2, with 8 bases fitting TRBD1. Germline V gene lookup returns CDR1 ENHRY and CDR2 SYGVKD. With 4 bases clipped from V and 3 bases from J, the junction kept 1 base outside the gene matches. The length of the CDR3 is 13 residues. The CDR3 coding sequence is TGTGCCATCAGTGTACAGGGGGACTATGGCTACACCTTC. Protein: CAISVQGDYGYTF.

V and J are TRBV4-3 and TRBJ2-1; perhaps D is TRBD1 or TRBD2 (5 bases each). Germline V lookup: CDR1 LGHNA, CDR2 YSLEER. The CDR3 is 15 residues long. Trimming took off 0 bases at V and 9 bases at J, with 15 bases between the two ends. This CDR3 reads CASSQDLRVGSEQFF. In nucleotides, the CDR3 is TGCGCCAGCAGCCAAGATCTCAGGGTTGGGAGTGAGCAGTTCTTC.

The chain carries TRBV7-9 and TRBJ1-1, with D perhaps matching TRBD1 (5 bases). Looked up from germline, CDR1 is SEHNR and CDR2 is FQNEAQ (reference sequence). V was pared by 9 bases and J by 3 bases, with 11 bases between. The CDR3 length is 12 residues. CDR3 region: CASQTVYTEAFF. The CDR3 bases are TGTGCCAGTCAGACAGTTTACACTGAAGCTTTCTTT.

The chain uses TRBV19 and TRBJ1-1, with 9 positions matching TRBD1. This CDR3 comprises 13 residues. CDR1 is LNHDA and CDR2 is SQIVND in the germline V gene (reference sequence). V shed 6 bases, J shed 1 base, and the junction held 0 bases outside the gene matches. CDR3 region: CASRDRGNTEAFF. CDR3 nucleotides: TGTGCCAGTAGGGACAGGGGGAACACTGAAGCTTTCTTT.

This chain uses TRBV5-1 with TRBJ2-1, with TRBD1 matching over 12 bases. The germline gives CDR1 SGHRS, CDR2 YFSETQ. The J segment lost 7 bases and the V segment lost 4 bases, leaving 9 bases of the junction unmatched. CDR3 size: 16 residues. The CDR3 coding sequence is TGCGCCAGCAGCCCCTCGCCGGGACAGGGGGCGAATGAGCAGTTCTTC. Its translation is CASSPSPGQGANEQFF.

Remarks on this clone: At one end, the junction sequence differs from germline, possibly due to a read error. The gene calls are TRBV10-3 and TRBJ2-1; 11 positions match TRBD2. The CDR3 extends over 15 amino acids. The V gene's germline CDR1 is ENHRY and CDR2 SYGVKD. DNA of the CDR3: TGTGCCGTCAGTCGACTAGCGGGGCTCTACAATGAGCAGTTCTTC. Translated: CAVSRLAGLYNEQFF.

The chain carries TRBV6-1 and TRBJ1-2; the D is unclear. The CDR3 totals 13 residues. Per the germline V gene, CDR1 is MNHNS and CDR2 is SASEGT. V dropped 2 bases and J dropped 5 bases, with 9 bases sitting between them. The chain's CDR3 is CASSERGLYGYTF. Written as DNA, the CDR3 is TGTGCCAGCAGTGAAAGAGGTCTGTATGGCTACACCTTC.

The J gene is TRBJ2-1, the V gene TRBV28; D uncertain. Trimming removed 6 bases from V and 7 bases from J, with 7 bases in between. The germline gives CDR1 MDHEN, CDR2 SYDVKM. The CDR3 covers 11 residues. The CDR3 nucleotides are TGTGCCAGCAGCACCCTTAATGAGCAGTTCTTC. Its translation is CASSTLNEQFF.

The sample holds one count of this clone. The J gene is TRBJ1-5, the V gene TRBV19, with D possibly being TRBD1 (6 bases). The CDR3 has 15 residues. The germline V gene has CDR1 LNHDA and CDR2 SQIVND (reference sequence). V lost 3 bases and J lost 6, with 15 bases in between. The CDR3 DNA reads TGTGCCAGTAGTATCGGCGGAGGGGGAGGTCAGCCCCAGCATTTT. This translates into CASSIGGGGGQPQHF.

The chain links TRBV28 to TRBJ2-3, with 14 bases fitting TRBD2. Trimming at V came to 5 bases and at J to 4 bases, leaving 11 bases not matched to a gene. This CDR3 is 18 amino acids long. Germline-derived CDR1 and CDR2 are MDHEN and SYDVKM. In nucleotides, the CDR3 is TGTGCCAGCAGTCCCGGACTAGCGGGAGGAAAGGGTGCAGATACGCAGTATTTT. Amino acid sequence: CASSPGLAGGKGADTQYF.

V usage is TRBV13 and J usage is TRBJ2-1, with 10 bases matching TRBD2. Germline values: CDR1 PRHDT, CDR2 FYEKMQ (reference sequence). The CDR3 length is 19 residues. Losses at the gene ends were 3 bases for V and 4 bases for J; bases not matched to a gene: 15. The CDR3 DNA reads TGTGCCAGCAGCTTTTCGATAGCGGGAGGAGTGATAAAATACAATGAGCAGTTCTTC. Its protein is CASSFSIAGGVIKYNEQFF. Looking up the rest from reference TRBV13 and TRBJ2-1 gives the full variable domain: AAGVIQSPRHLIKEKRETATLKCYPIPRHDTVYWYQQGPGQDPQFLISFYEKMQSDKGSIPDRFSAQQFSDYHSELNMSSLELGDSALYFCASSFSIAGGVIKYNEQFFGPGTRLTVL.

V and J are TRBV4-3 and TRBJ2-5, with D hard to call. This CDR3 is 14 amino acids long. Germline V CDR1 and CDR2: LGHNA, YSLEER. The V end lost 0 bases, the J end lost 4 bases, and 9 bases lay between the germline ends. The CDR3 protein is CASSQDIGRETQYF. CDR3 sequence (DNA): TGCGCCAGCAGCCAAGATATTGGCAGAGAGACCCAGTACTTC.

Concerning this clone itself: The same CDR3 is also encoded by other DNA sequences in this sample. J is TRBJ2-7 and V is TRBV14; D is uncertain. The CDR3 consists of 12 residues. V was clipped by 3 bases and J by 0 bases, with 3 bases between them. CDR1 is SGHDN, CDR2 FVKESK, per germline. The CDR3 DNA reads as TGTGCCAGCAGCCACAGCTCCTACGAGCAGTACTTC. It translates to CASSHSSYEQYF.

The V and J genes are TRBV20-1 and TRBJ2-1; tentative D call: TRBD2 (6 bases). The CDR3 has 11 residues. From germline, CDR1 is DFQATT and CDR2 SNEGSKA (reference sequence). Deletions cut 6 bases from V and 9 bases from J, with 12 bases between. The CDR3 DNA reads TGCAGTGCGGCACTAGCCCTTGAGCAGTTCTTC. Amino acids: CSAALALEQFF.

This chain connects TRBV9 to TRBJ2-5, with no clear D. With 0 bases removed from V and 3 bases from J, the gap between germline ends came to 6 bases. Germline-derived CDR1 and CDR2 are SGDLS and YYNGEE. The CDR3 runs 13 residues. CDR3 amino acids: CASSVVREETQYF. The DNA of the CDR3 is TGTGCCAGCAGCGTAGTGAGAGAAGAGACCCAGTACTTC.

V is TRBV7-2 and J is TRBJ2-3; 7 bases are shared with TRBD2. The CDR3 has 16 amino acids. Germline-derived CDR1 and CDR2 are SGHTA and FQGNSA. Losses at the gene ends were 3 bases for V and 1 base for J; bases not matched to a gene: 7. Here the CDR3 DNA reads TGTGCCAGCAGCTTCTTCGGCGGGAGAGGCACAGATACGCAGTATTTT. Its translation: CASSFFGGRGTDTQYF.

The genes are TRBV2 and TRBJ2-1, with 7 bases that match TRBD2. Germline loops: CDR1 SNHLY, CDR2 FYNNEI. The CDR3 contains 16 residues. V dropped 0 bases and J dropped 2; count of bases not matched to a gene: 4. The CDR3 protein is CASSEAWGGTYNEQFF. The DNA for the CDR3 is TGTGCCAGCAGTGAAGCTTGGGGGGGAACCTACAATGAGCAGTTCTTC.

The gene calls are TRBV5-6 and TRBJ2-6; D remains ambiguous. V gave up 1 base and J gave up 2 bases, with 7 bases separating them. CDR1 and CDR2 (germline): SGHDT, YYEEEE. This CDR3 comprises 15 residues. In DNA, the CDR3 is TGTGCCAGCAGCTTGTCGCCAGCTGGGGCCAACGTCCTGACTTTC. As protein: CASSLSPAGANVLTF.

The chain has TRBV7-2 and TRBJ2-3; a weak D match, TRBD2 (7 bases). CDR1 SGHTA and CDR2 FQGNSA come from the germline V gene. CDR3 length equals 14 residues. V was clipped by 7 bases and J by 3 bases, with 14 bases between them. The CDR3 DNA follows: TGTGCCAGCACCACAGGGAGGGAGACAGATACGCAGTATTTT. This codes for CASTTGRETDTQYF.

The genes are TRBV6-1 and TRBJ2-7; the D gene is possibly TRBD2 (5 bases). CDR3 length equals 14 residues. V lost 3 bases and J 3 bases, leaving 12 bases between the germline ends. CDR1 is MNHNS and CDR2 is SASEGT in the germline V gene. The CDR3 is CASSEVGMHYEQYF. In DNA form, the CDR3 reads TGTGCCAGCAGTGAGGTCGGGATGCACTACGAGCAGTACTTC.

The chain employs TRBV7-2 and TRBJ2-3; TRBD2 agrees at 14 bases. From germline, CDR1 is SGHTA and CDR2 FQGNSA. The CDR3 has 16 amino acids. J gave up 8 bases and V 0 bases, and 4 bases lay outside the gene matches. The CDR3 loop is CASSLAGTSGSGTQYF. In DNA, the CDR3 is TGTGCCAGCAGCTTAGCCGGGACTAGCGGGAGTGGTACGCAGTATTTT.

Here the CDR3 reads CASSLGGLSGNTIYF. The CDR3 region has the DNA TGTGCCAGCAGCTTGGGGGGCCTCTCTGGAAACACCATATATTTT. The rearrangement links TRBV5-6 to TRBJ1-3; maybe TRBD1 (5 bases). V gave up 0 bases and J gave up 0 bases, with 7 bases separating them. The germline V gene encodes CDR1 SGHDT and CDR2 YYEEEE. CDR3 length equals 15 residues.

This clone was observed once. The J gene is TRBJ2-3, the V gene TRBV4-2; TRBD1 is a possible D gene (5 bases). The CDR3 covers 15 residues. Per the germline V gene, CDR1 is LGHNA and CDR2 is YNFKEQ. V lost 6 bases to trimming and J lost 4 bases, with 17 bases between them. CDR3 protein: CASSGTQGNPDTQYF. The CDR3 bases are TGTGCCAGCAGTGGAACGCAGGGCAACCCAGATACGCAGTATTTT.

The V gene is TRBV29-1, the J gene TRBJ2-6, with D possibly being TRBD2 (5 bases). The CDR3 has 17 residues. Looked up from germline, CDR1 is SQVTM and CDR2 is ANQGSEA. Trimming shortened V by 4 bases and J by 5 bases, and 21 bases separated the two germline ends. DNA of the CDR3: TGCAGCGTTGTCAGCGCACTAGTACAAAGTCGGGCCAACGTCCTGACTTTC. It yields the protein CSVVSALVQSRANVLTF.

CDR3: CASSPPDSGGYTF. The CDR3 region has the DNA TGTGCCAGCAGTCCGCCCGACTCCGGGGGCTACACCTTC. The chain has TRBV28 and TRBJ1-2; no clear D gene. CDR3 size: 13 residues. Germline-derived CDR1 and CDR2 are MDHEN and SYDVKM. Deletions cut 5 bases from V and 8 bases from J, with 15 bases between.

The V call is TRBV7-9, the J call TRBJ2-7; maybe TRBD1 (6 bases). This CDR3 has 15 amino acids. Germline V lookup: CDR1 SEHNR, CDR2 FQNEAQ (reference sequence). Trimming shortened V by 1 base and J by 0 bases, and 10 bases separated the two germline ends. CDR3 bases: TGTGCCAGCAGCTTAGTAGGGACACCCTCCTACGAGCAGTACTTC. Its translation is CASSLVGTPSYEQYF.

The rearrangement links TRBV28 to TRBJ1-1; 10 bases align to TRBD1. Germline-derived CDR1 and CDR2 are MDHEN and SYDVKM. The CDR3 runs 14 residues. V dropped 3 bases and J dropped 5; count of bases not matched to a gene: 3. DNA of the CDR3: TGTGCCAGCAGTTTCACGGACAGGGGGACTGAAGCTTTCTTT. Translating it yields CASSFTDRGTEAFF.

The chain employs TRBV14 and TRBJ2-1, with D hard to call. Germline V gene data show CDR1 as SGHDN and CDR2 as FVKESK. This CDR3 is 13 amino acids long. V was clipped by 3 bases and J by 9 bases, with 12 bases between them. CDR3 DNA: TGTGCCAGCAGCCATGTCTCCGGCGTTGAGCAGTTCTTC. As protein: CASSHVSGVEQFF.

In its sample, this clone was seen once. This chain connects TRBV4-2 to TRBJ2-7; tentatively, D is TRBD2 (5 bases). The CDR3 contains 14 residues. The germline gives CDR1 LGHNA, CDR2 YNFKEQ. The V and J ends lost 0 bases and 3 bases respectively, with 9 bases between them. The CDR3 reads CASSQETGNYEQYF. The CDR3 DNA reads TGTGCCAGCAGCCAAGAAACGGGAAACTACGAGCAGTACTTC.